The 18 T cell receptor beta chains given below trace back to one sample, sequenced in a study of T cell responses to AZD1222 COVID-19 vaccine. TCRdb's table, derived via immunoSEQ multiplex PCR, lists solely in-frame clones and lacks some. The sample contains more than 85,000 clones, approximately 91% of which appear only once. This sample comprised peripheral blood, obtained on day 0 of AZD1222 vaccination. These receptor sequences come from an adult in good health.

This chain connects TRBV6-1 to TRBJ1-6, with unresolved D. The V and J ends lost 1 base and 4 bases respectively, with 5 bases between them. This CDR3 contains 14 residues. The germline gives CDR1 MNHNS, CDR2 SASEGT. For the CDR3, the DNA is TGTGCCAGCAGTGAAGGGCTTTATAATTCACCCCTCCACTTT. This encodes CASSEGLYNSPLHF.

This clone has just one count. The chain links TRBV5-6 to TRBJ2-1; D not certain. The CDR3 sequence is 16 residues long. V was clipped by 0 bases and J by 0 bases, with 10 bases between them. The germline V gene encodes CDR1 SGHDT and CDR2 YYEEEE. The chain's CDR3 is CASSLGFESSYNEQFF. Written as DNA, the CDR3 is TGTGCCAGCAGCTTGGGTTTCGAAAGCTCCTACAATGAGCAGTTCTTC.

This clone appeared a few times. The chain combines TRBV10-3 with TRBJ2-2; 9 bases line up with TRBD2. The CDR3 consists of 13 residues. The ends lost 5 bases at V and 8 bases at J; junction bases unmatched: 3. CDR1 ENHRY and CDR2 SYGVKD come from the germline V gene. The CDR3 spells CAISLAGDGELFF. CDR3 coding DNA: TGTGCCATCAGTTTAGCGGGAGATGGGGAGCTGTTTTTT.

This clone has only one observation. The V gene is TRBV2, the J gene TRBJ1-2, with D unclear. This CDR3 region has 14 residues. Trimming stripped 3 bases from V and 4 bases from J, with 12 bases between. Germline loops: CDR1 SNHLY, CDR2 FYNNEI. Here the CDR3 DNA reads TGTGCCAGCAGTGAGGGTCCAGCCATCTATGGCTACACCTTC. Its protein product is CASSEGPAIYGYTF.

The chain employs TRBV5-4 and TRBJ1-1; D is ambiguous. The length of the CDR3 is 14 residues. V lost 0 bases, J lost 2 bases, and 8 bases lay in between. Germline-derived CDR1 and CDR2 are SGHNT and YYREEE (reference sequence). CDR3 bases: TGTGCCAGCAGCTTGGGCCTGCGTAACACTGAAGCTTTCTTT. Translation gives CASSLGLRNTEAFF.

The chain uses TRBV24-1 and TRBJ2-1, with no clear D. V gave up 9 bases and J gave up 5 bases, with 16 bases separating them. The CDR3 has 14 amino acids. Germline V gene data show CDR1 as KGHDR and CDR2 as SFDVKD. The CDR3 loop reads CATSSHDEHNEQFF. Written as DNA, the CDR3 is TGTGCCACCTCCTCACATGACGAACACAATGAGCAGTTCTTC.

This clone was seen just once. The rearrangement uses TRBV11-2 and TRBJ2-1; D not certain. There are 12 residues in the CDR3. Germline V lookup: CDR1 SGHAT, CDR2 FQNNGV. V dropped 1 base and J dropped 10 bases, with 8 bases sitting between them. CDR3 protein: CASSLVPWEQFF. CDR3 DNA sequence: TGTGCCAGCAGCTTAGTACCCTGGGAGCAGTTCTTC.

This chain links TRBV18 with TRBJ1-1, with a weak D call TRBD1 (6 bases). The germline V and J ends were trimmed by 6 bases and 6 bases, with 14 bases remaining between them. CDR1 KGHSH and CDR2 LQKENI come from the germline V gene. This CDR3 is 13 amino acids long. CDR3 DNA: TGTGCCAGCTCGCTTCAGGGGCAGGCTGAAGCTTTCTTT. Encoded protein: CASSLQGQAEAFF.

The genes are TRBV18 and TRBJ1-6, with TRBD1 identical over 7 bases. V trimming: 0 bases; J trimming: 5 bases; junction bases outside the gene matches: 4. Germline values: CDR1 KGHSH, CDR2 LQKENI. The CDR3 is 16 residues long. The CDR3 nucleotides are TGTGCCAGCTCACCACCGGGTCAGGGGGATAATTCACCCCTCCACTTT. This encodes CASSPPGQGDNSPLHF.

This clone was detected once. CDR3 in amino acids: CASSYSRRLGISNQPQHF. Here the CDR3 DNA reads TGTGCCAGCAGTTACTCGAGACGGCTAGGGATTAGCAATCAGCCCCAGCATTTT. The V call is TRBV6-7, the J call TRBJ1-5; D remains ambiguous. TRBV6-7 is designated an ORF whose function remains uncertain. The CDR3 contains 18 residues. With 0 bases removed from V and 0 bases from J, the gap between germline ends came to 15 bases.

The chain uses TRBV9 and TRBJ1-5; D unclear. This CDR3 is 14 amino acids long. Trimming cost V 1 base and J 3 bases, with 8 bases left between them. Germline loops: CDR1 SGDLS, CDR2 YYNGEE. CDR3 coding DNA: TGTGCCAGCAGCGTACACGGTGACAATCAGCCCCAGCATTTT. This codes for CASSVHGDNQPQHF.

The J gene is TRBJ1-6, the V gene TRBV4-2; TRBD1 might be the D (6 bases). The germline V gene has CDR1 LGHNA and CDR2 YNFKEQ. Trimming stripped 0 bases from V and 9 bases from J, with 9 bases between. The CDR3 has 14 amino acids. The CDR3 region is CASSQDLGGSPLHF. The DNA of the CDR3 is TGTGCCAGCAGCCAAGATCTAGGGGGTTCACCCCTCCACTTT.

The chain employs TRBV18 and TRBJ1-5; D call uncertain. Germline CDR1 is KGHSH and CDR2 is LQKENI. The CDR3 is 14 residues long. Deletions cut 4 bases from V and 1 base from J, with 8 bases between. The CDR3 DNA reads TGTGCCAGCTCACTACTGGGGAGCAATCAGCCCCAGCATTTT. It specifies CASSLLGSNQPQHF.

The chain recombines TRBV4-2 with TRBJ1-1; D might be TRBD1 (5 bases). The length of the CDR3 is 14 residues. V was pared by 0 bases and J by 7 bases, with 12 bases between. CDR1 LGHNA and CDR2 YNFKEQ come from the germline V gene. In nucleotides, the CDR3 is TGTGCCAGCAGCCAAGAAAAGGGACGCGGTGAAGCTTTCTTT. As protein: CASSQEKGRGEAFF.

V usage is TRBV28 and J usage is TRBJ1-5; the D is unclear. The V and J ends lost 6 bases and 5 bases respectively, with 11 bases between them. The V gene's germline CDR1 is MDHEN and CDR2 SYDVKM. This CDR3 contains 13 residues. In DNA, the CDR3 is TGTGCCAGCAGGAGCATGGGAGATCAGCCCCAGCATTTT. Translation gives CASRSMGDQPQHF.

The rearrangement links TRBV30 to TRBJ2-7; D is ambiguous. The ends were cut back, 2 bases at V and 2 bases at J, with 10 bases in the middle. This CDR3 region has 13 residues. The V gene's germline CDR1 is GTSNPN and CDR2 SVGIG (reference sequence). The CDR3 DNA follows: TGTGCCTGGAGTATCTACAGCGCCTACGAGCAGTACTTC. Translating gives CAWSIYSAYEQYF.

The rearrangement joins TRBV18 to TRBJ2-2, with a possible D match to TRBD1 (5 bases). Per the germline V gene, CDR1 is KGHSH and CDR2 is LQKENI. CDR3 length: 16 amino acids. Trimming removed 3 bases from V and 3 bases from J, with 14 bases in between. DNA for the CDR3: TGTGCCAGCTCACCCTCTGTAGGGGTGGACACCGGGGAGCTGTTTTTT. Translated: CASSPSVGVDTGELFF. Together with reference TRBV18 and TRBJ2-2, the CDR3 gives the full variable domain: NAGVMQNPRHLVRRRGQEARLRCSPMKGHSHVYWYRQLPEEGLKFMVYLQKENIIDESGMPKERFSAEFPKEGPSILRIQQVVRGDSAAYFCASSPSVGVDTGELFFGEGSRLTVL.

The rearrangement links TRBV14 to TRBJ1-1; D not certain. The CDR3 has 15 amino acids. The V end lost 4 bases, the J end lost 0 bases, and 12 bases lay between the germline ends. Germline V gives CDR1 SGHDN, CDR2 FVKESK. CDR3 loop: CASSRHTPMNTEAFF. In nucleotides, the CDR3 is TGTGCCAGCAGCCGACACACACCCATGAACACTGAAGCTTTCTTT.